Listed below are T cell receptor beta chains from one sample, sequenced in a study of blood T cell repertoires in COVID-19. Generated by immunoSEQ multiplex PCR, the TCRdb table keeps only in-frame clones and is missing some. The sample shows 200,000 to 250,000 clones, 84% of them seen only once. The specimen sequenced was peripheral blood. These receptors were obtained from a man in his fifties with active or convalescent COVID-19. The CDR3 runs from the conserved cysteine through the conserved F or W. D genes are given only for firm matches. For some rows the clone size is stated as once, few or many, or as a class when expanded; others skip it.

TRBJ1-1	TRBV11-1	-	-	CASSLEDRTRGKAFF	TGTGCCAGCAGCTTAGAGGACAGAACCCGGGGAAAAGCTTTCTTT
TRBJ1-5	TRBV6-5	TRBD1	-	CASSIDRVNQPQHF	TGTGCCAGCAGTATCGACAGGGTCAATCAGCCCCAGCATTTT
TRBJ2-5	TRBV7-2	TRBD2	-	CASSLDSSGGPTQYF	TGTGCCAGCAGCTTAGACTCTAGCGGGGGCCCCACCCAGTACTTC
TRBJ2-3	TRBV5-1	TRBD1	few	CASSLQGVLTDTQYF	TGCGCCAGCAGCCTCCAGGGGGTCCTGACAGATACGCAGTATTTT
TRBJ2-5	TRBV9	-	-	CASSGIDQETQYF	TGTGCCAGCAGCGGCATAGACCAAGAGACCCAGTACTTC
TRBJ1-1	TRBV10-3	-	many	CAISERQFTEAFF	TGTGCCATCAGTGAGAGACAGTTCACTGAAGCTTTCTTT
TRBJ1-1	TRBV3-1/TRBV3-2	-	few	CASSQAQNTEAFF	TGTGCCAGCAGCCAAGCACAGAACACTGAAGCTTTCTTT
TRBJ2-7	TRBV18	TRBD1	-	CASRQGTYEQYF	TGTGCCAGCAGACAGGGTACCTACGAGCAGTACTTC
TRBJ1-2	TRBV29-1	-	few	CSVGKGAYGYTF	TGCAGCGTTGGGAAGGGAGCCTATGGCTACACCTTC
TRBJ1-2	TRBV14	-	-	CASSYTRTGGDGYTF	TGTGCCAGCAGTTATACTCGGACGGGGGGCGATGGCTACACCTTC
TRBJ1-5	TRBV3-1/TRBV3-2	-	-	CASSQDRSQPQHF	TGTGCCAGCAGCCAAGATAGGAGTCAGCCCCAGCATTTT
TRBJ1-2	TRBV9	TRBD1	few	CASSVSEGAVGGYTF	TGTGCCAGCAGCGTATCCGAGGGGGCTGTTGGTGGCTACACCTTC
TRBJ1-2	TRBV20-1	TRBD1	few	CSASRTGFYGYTF	TGCAGTGCTAGTAGGACAGGGTTTTATGGCTACACCTTC
TRBJ2-1	TRBV11-1	-	-	CASSLGAGEIGEQFF	TGTGCCAGCAGCTTAGGGGCAGGGGAGATTGGTGAGCAGTTCTTC
TRBJ1-1	TRBV3-1/TRBV3-2	TRBD1	-	CASSHHGTGGAEAFF	TGTGCCAGCAGCCATCACGGGACAGGGGGTGCTGAAGCTTTCTTT
TRBJ2-2	TRBV7-2	TRBD2	-	CASSRGVGAGELFF	TGTGCCAGCAGCCGGGGGGTCGGCGCCGGGGAGCTGTTTTTT
TRBJ2-2	TRBV11-1	-	-	CASSPRDSINTGELFF	TGTGCCAGCAGCCCCCGGGACTCTATAAACACCGGGGAGCTGTTTTTT
TRBJ1-2	TRBV6-5	TRBD1	few	CASSSPGTGVYGYTF	TGTGCCAGCAGTTCCCCTGGGACAGGGGTCTATGGCTACACCTTC
TRBJ1-5	TRBV2	-	-	CASRDRYSNQPQHF	TGTGCCAGCAGAGACAGGTATAGCAATCAGCCCCAGCATTTT
TRBJ1-2	TRBV28	-	-	CASSLRAARGNYGYTF	TGTGCCAGCAGTTTAAGGGCAGCCAGAGGGAACTATGGCTACACCTTC
TRBJ1-1	TRBV7-2	TRBD1	once	CASSLDRRTGGSKNTEAFF	TGTGCCAGCAGCTTAGATAGAAGGACAGGGGGCAGTAAGAACACTGAAGCTTTCTTT
TRBJ2-1	TRBV4-3	TRBD2	once	CASSLGTRNNEQFF	TGCGCCAGCAGCCTCGGGACTAGAAACAATGAGCAGTTCTTC
TRBJ2-2	TRBV4-1	-	once	CASSQHPAGPASPGELFF	TGCGCCAGCAGCCAGCACCCCGCGGGACCTGCCTCTCCCGGGGAGCTGTTTTTT
TRBJ2-1	TRBV7-3	-	-	CASSSSLAGYNEQFF	TGTGCCAGCAGCTCCTCCCTGGCGGGGTACAATGAGCAGTTCTTC
TRBJ2-1	TRBV19	TRBD2	-	CASSALAGGDNEQFF	TGTGCCAGTAGTGCACTAGCGGGGGGCGACAATGAGCAGTTCTTC
TRBJ1-1	TRBV28	-	-	CASSSAGQRTFF	TGTGCCAGCAGTTCTGCCGGACAGCGGACTTTCTTT
TRBJ1-2	TRBV24-1	TRBD1	-	CATSDGQGAGYGYTF	TGTGCCACCAGTGATGGACAGGGGGCTGGGTATGGCTACACCTTC
TRBJ2-1	TRBV29-1	-	-	CSVASSSYNEQFF	TGCAGCGTTGCATCGAGCTCCTACAATGAGCAGTTCTTC